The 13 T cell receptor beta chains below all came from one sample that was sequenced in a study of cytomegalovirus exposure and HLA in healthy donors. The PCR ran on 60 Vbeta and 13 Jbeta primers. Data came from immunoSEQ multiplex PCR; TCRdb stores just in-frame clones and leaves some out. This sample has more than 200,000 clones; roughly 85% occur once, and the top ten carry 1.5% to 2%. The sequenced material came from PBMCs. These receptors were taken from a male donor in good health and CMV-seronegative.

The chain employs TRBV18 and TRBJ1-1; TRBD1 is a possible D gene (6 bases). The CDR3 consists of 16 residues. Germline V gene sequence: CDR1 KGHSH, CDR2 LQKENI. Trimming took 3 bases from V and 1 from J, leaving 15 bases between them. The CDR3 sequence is CASSPRGSLGNTEAFF. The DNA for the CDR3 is TGTGCCAGCTCACCCAGGGGCTCACTAGGGAACACTGAAGCTTTCTTT. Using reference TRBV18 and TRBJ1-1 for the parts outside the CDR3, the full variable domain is NAGVMQNPRHLVRRRGQEARLRCSPMKGHSHVYWYRQLPEEGLKFMVYLQKENIIDESGMPKERFSAEFPKEGPSILRIQQVVRGDSAAYFCASSPRGSLGNTEAFFGQGTRLTVV.

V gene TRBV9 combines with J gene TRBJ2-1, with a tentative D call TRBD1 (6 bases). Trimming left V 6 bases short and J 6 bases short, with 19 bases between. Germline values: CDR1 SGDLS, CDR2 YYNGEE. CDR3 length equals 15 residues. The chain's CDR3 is CASNRGGLLSNEQFF. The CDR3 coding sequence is TGTGCCAGCAATCGTGGGGGCCTCCTGTCCAATGAGCAGTTCTTC. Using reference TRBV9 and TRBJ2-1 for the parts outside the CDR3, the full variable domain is DSGVTQTPKHLITATGQRVTLRCSPRSGDLSVYWYQQSLDQGLQFLIQYYNGEERAKGNILERFSAQQFPDLHSELNLSSLELGDSALYFCASNRGGLLSNEQFFGPGTRLTVL.

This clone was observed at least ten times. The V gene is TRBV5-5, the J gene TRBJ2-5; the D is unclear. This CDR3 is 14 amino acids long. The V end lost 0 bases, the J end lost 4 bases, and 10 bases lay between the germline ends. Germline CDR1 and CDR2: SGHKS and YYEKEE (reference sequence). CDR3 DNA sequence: TGTGCCAGCAGCTTGGCCGGCCCGGGAGAGACCCAGTACTTC. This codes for CASSLAGPGETQYF. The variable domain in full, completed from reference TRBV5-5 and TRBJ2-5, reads DAGVTQSPTHLIKTRGQQVTLRCSPISGHKSVSWYQQVLGQGPQFIFQYYEKEERGRGNFPDRFSARQFPNYSSELNVNALLLGDSALYLCASSLAGPGETQYFGPGTRLLVL.

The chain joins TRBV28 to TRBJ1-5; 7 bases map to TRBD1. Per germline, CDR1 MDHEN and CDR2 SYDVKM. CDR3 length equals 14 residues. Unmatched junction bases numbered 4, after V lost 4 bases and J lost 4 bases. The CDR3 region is CASSYRGRNQPQHF. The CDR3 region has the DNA TGTGCCAGCAGTTACAGGGGCCGTAATCAGCCCCAGCATTTT.

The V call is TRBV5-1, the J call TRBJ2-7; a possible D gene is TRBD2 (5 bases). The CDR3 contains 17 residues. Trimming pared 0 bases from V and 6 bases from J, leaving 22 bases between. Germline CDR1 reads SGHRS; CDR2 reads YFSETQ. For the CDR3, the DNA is TGCGCCAGCAGCTTGGCCCCACTAGGCCCCAACTACGGCGAGCAGTACTTC. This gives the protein CASSLAPLGPNYGEQYF.

The CDR3 sequence: CSVGPTGTAYGYTF. The CDR3 DNA sequence: TGCAGCGTTGGGCCTACCGGGACAGCTTATGGCTACACCTTC. The genes are TRBV29-1 and TRBJ1-2, with 7 nucleotides matching TRBD1. In germline, CDR1 is SQVTM, CDR2 ANQGSEA. V shed 4 bases and J 5 bases; nucleotides not matched to a gene: 10. The CDR3 is made up of 14 amino acids.

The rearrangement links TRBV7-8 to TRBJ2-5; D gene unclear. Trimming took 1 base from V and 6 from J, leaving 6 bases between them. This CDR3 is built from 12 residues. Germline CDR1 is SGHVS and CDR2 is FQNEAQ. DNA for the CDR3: TGTGCCAGCAGCTTAGGAGAAAAGACCCAGTACTTC. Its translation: CASSLGEKTQYF. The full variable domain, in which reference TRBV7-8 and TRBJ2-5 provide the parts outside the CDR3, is GAGVSQSPRYKVAKRGQDVALRCDPISGHVSLFWYQQALGQGPEFLTYFQNEAQLDKSGLPSDRFFAERPEGSVSTLKIQRTQQEDSAVYLCASSLGEKTQYFGPGTRLLVL.

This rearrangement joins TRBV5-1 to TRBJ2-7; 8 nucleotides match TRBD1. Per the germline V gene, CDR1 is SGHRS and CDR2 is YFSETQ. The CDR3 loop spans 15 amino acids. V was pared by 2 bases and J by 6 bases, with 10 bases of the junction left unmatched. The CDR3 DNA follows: TGCGCCAGCAGCTTCAGTCAGGACAGGGATGGCGAGCAGTACTTC. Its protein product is CASSFSQDRDGEQYF.

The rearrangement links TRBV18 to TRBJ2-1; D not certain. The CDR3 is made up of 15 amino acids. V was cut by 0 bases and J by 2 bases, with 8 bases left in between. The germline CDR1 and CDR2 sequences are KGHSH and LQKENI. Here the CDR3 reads CASSPPIRAYNEQFF. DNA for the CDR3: TGTGCCAGCTCACCACCGATCCGCGCCTACAATGAGCAGTTCTTC.

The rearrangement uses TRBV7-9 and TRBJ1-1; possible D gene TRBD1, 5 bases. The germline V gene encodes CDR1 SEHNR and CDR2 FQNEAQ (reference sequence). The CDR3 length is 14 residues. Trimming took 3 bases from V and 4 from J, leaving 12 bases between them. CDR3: CASSFMGLATEAFF. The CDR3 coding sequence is TGTGCCAGCAGCTTCATGGGACTTGCCACTGAAGCTTTCTTT.

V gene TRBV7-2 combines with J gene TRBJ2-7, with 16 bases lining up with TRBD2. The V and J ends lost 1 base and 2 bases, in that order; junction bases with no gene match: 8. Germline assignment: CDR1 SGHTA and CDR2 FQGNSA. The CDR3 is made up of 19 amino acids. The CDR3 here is CASSLVLAGTSGRAYEQYF. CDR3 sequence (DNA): TGTGCCAGCAGCTTAGTTTTGGCCGGGACTAGCGGGAGGGCCTACGAGCAGTACTTC. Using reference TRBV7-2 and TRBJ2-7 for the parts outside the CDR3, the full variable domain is GAGVSQSPSNKVTEKGKDVELRCDPISGHTALYWYRQSLGQGLEFLIYFQGNSAPDKSGLPSDRFSAERTGGSVSTLTIQRTQQEDSAVYLCASSLVLAGTSGRAYEQYFGPGTRLTVT.

CDR3 bases: TGTGCCAGCAGCGTAGGAGGCCGCGTAAACTCTGGGGCCAACGTCCTGACTTTC. Translated, it gives CASSVGGRVNSGANVLTF. The chain joins TRBV9 to TRBJ2-6; no reliable D call. This CDR3 comprises 18 residues. Trimming took 0 bases from V and 0 from J, leaving 13 bases between them. Germline V CDR1 and CDR2: SGDLS, YYNGEE.

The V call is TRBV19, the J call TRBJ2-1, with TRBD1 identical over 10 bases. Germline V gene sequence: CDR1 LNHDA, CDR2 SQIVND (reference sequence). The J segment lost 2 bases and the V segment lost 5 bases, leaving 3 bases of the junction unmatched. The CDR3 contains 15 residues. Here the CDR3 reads CASSSGTGAYNEQFF. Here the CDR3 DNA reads TGTGCCAGTAGTTCCGGGACAGGGGCCTACAATGAGCAGTTCTTC.